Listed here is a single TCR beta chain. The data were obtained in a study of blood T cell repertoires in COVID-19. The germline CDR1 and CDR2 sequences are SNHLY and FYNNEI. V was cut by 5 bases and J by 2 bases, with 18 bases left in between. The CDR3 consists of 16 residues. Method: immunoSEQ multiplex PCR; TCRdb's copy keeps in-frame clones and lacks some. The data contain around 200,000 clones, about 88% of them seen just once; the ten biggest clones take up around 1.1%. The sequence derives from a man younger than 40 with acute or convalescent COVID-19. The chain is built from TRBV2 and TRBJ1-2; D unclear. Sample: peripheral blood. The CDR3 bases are TGTGCCAGCAGTCAATCTAGGCCGTCAAGAAACTATGGCTACACCTTC. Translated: CASSQSRPSRNYGYTF.